The 6 T cell receptor beta chains presented below share a single source sample, sequenced in a study of naive and memory T cell subsets (dated by TCRdb to 2017 to 2019). Library generation was performed with UMI-ligation and nested PCR. Sequenced using an Illumina MiSeq. The beta constant-region primer consisted of an equimolar mixture of two oligonucleotides that together covered TRBC1 and TRBC2. The public reads were reanalyzed by TCRdb: fastp trimming at Q25, MiXCR alignment, in-frame beta chains only. Entries are consolidated by CDR3 protein sequence, retaining the most common genes and DNA. The sample table holds some 150,000 distinct CDR3 sequences, of which about 15% were seen once. Roughly 0.14% of the sample comes from the top ten. What was sequenced was naive CD4+ T cells from blood. What the cell subset or site label conveys for this sample: naive T cells, CD45RA high CD27+. These receptors all stem from a human donor in good health.

The genes are TRBV30 and TRBJ2-1; D gene unclear. The V and J ends lost 1 base and 9 bases respectively, with 13 bases between them. Germline-derived CDR1 and CDR2 are GTSNPN and SVGIG (reference sequence). The CDR3 covers 13 residues. The CDR3 DNA follows: TGTGCCTGGAGTGGGGAATGGTGGGGTGAGCAGTTCTTC. Translated: CAWSGEWWGEQFF.

The count of this clonotype is one. The chain joins TRBV4-1 to TRBJ1-5; D gene unclear. Germline CDR1 and CDR2: MGHRA and YSYEKL. Trimming left V 1 base short and J 0 bases short, with 10 bases between. The CDR3 loop spans 16 amino acids. CDR3 in DNA: TGCGCCAGCAGCCAAGCCTCCTTCTATAGCAATCAGCCCCAGCATTTT. Translating it yields CASSQASFYSNQPQHF.

This clonotype appeared a few times. The J gene is TRBJ2-2, the V gene TRBV5-4, with 11 bases fitting TRBD2. Per the germline V gene, CDR1 is SGHNT and CDR2 is YYREEE (reference sequence). This CDR3 has 17 amino acids. V lost 1 base and J lost 4; bases outside the gene matches: 6. The CDR3 here is CASSLPSGLAGTGELFF. The CDR3 DNA is TGTGCCAGCAGCTTGCCCTCCGGACTAGCGGGCACCGGGGAGCTGTTTTTT.

This chain uses TRBV14 with TRBJ2-5; tentative D call: TRBD2 (6 bases). Germline loops: CDR1 SGHDN, CDR2 FVKESK. Trimming took off 6 bases at V and 9 bases at J, with 17 bases between the two ends. The CDR3 extends over 13 amino acids. In DNA form, the CDR3 reads TGTGCCAGCAGTTCCTCAGGAGGGACGTCCCAGTACTTC. Amino acid sequence: CASSSSGGTSQYF.

The gene calls are TRBV7-9 and TRBJ2-2, with TRBD2 matching 7 bases. The CDR3 extends over 14 amino acids. The germline gives CDR1 SEHNR, CDR2 FQNEAQ (reference sequence). The junction had 0 bases not matched to a gene; V was cut back by 2 bases and J by 3 bases. The CDR3 DNA reads TGTGCCAGCAGCTTAAGCGGGGACACCGGGGAGCTGTTTTTT. As protein: CASSLSGDTGELFF.

For this clonotype: This may arise from a read error, as a much more abundant clone is one base away. The chain links TRBV6-5 to TRBJ2-1; 15 bases agree with TRBD2. This CDR3 is 19 amino acids long. Per germline, CDR1 MNHEY and CDR2 SVGAGI. CDR3 coding DNA: TGTGCCAGCAGTTACCTTGGACTAGCGGGAGGGCCCGGGGCCAATAAGCAGTTCTTC. Translation gives CASSYLGLAGGPGANKQFF.